This T cell receptor beta chain was captured by sequencing in a study of blood T cells in healthy people across ages. Trimming at V came to 4 bases and at J to 2 bases, leaving 20 bases not matched to a gene. The CDR3 spans 19 residues. About this clonotype: The antigen is not known.

A second PCR, run for roughly 6 to 11 cycles, used a sample-barcoded 5' primer plus a J-beta primer mix. Any given sample supplied a minimum of 3 million CDR3-containing paired-end reads. TCRdb reprocessed the 5' RACE reads via MiXCR and lists one record per CDR3 protein. The data show 600,000 to 1,000,000 distinct CDR3 sequences, 20% to 30% seen once. Extraction yielded at least 6 micrograms of total RNA per sample. Study results and limitations: Those diversity estimates obtained from one million T cells were thought to be underestimates.

In addition, the sample was reused for a study of T cells of mothers and their children.

The chain uses TRBV12-3 or TRBV12-4 and TRBJ2-7; TRBD1 agrees at 7 bases. The TCR was taken from a boy aged 10-17 years in good health. Sequenced sample: blood. The DNA for the CDR3 is TGTGCCAGCAGTTCTATTGTGACCGGTCGGACAGGCGTAACCTACGAGCAGTACTTC. Translated: CASSSIVTGRTGVTYEQYF.